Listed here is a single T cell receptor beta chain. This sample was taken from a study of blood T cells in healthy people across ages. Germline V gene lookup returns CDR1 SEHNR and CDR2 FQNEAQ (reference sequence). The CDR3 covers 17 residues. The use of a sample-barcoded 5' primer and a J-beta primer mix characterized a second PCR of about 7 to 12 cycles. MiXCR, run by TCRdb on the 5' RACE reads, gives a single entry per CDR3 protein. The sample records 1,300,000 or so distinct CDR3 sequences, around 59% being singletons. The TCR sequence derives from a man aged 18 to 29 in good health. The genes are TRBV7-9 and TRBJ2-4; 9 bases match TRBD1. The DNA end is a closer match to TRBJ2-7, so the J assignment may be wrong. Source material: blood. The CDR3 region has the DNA TGTGCCAGCAGCTCCACTCCTGGGACAGGGCCCATCTACGAGCAGTACTTC. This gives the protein CASSSTPGTGPIYEQYF.